The rows below give T cell receptor beta chains drawn from one sample of a study of blood T cells in healthy people across ages. TCRdb called the 5' RACE reads again in MiXCR, with one record for every CDR3 protein. The sample lists about 800,000 distinct CDR3 sequences, roughly 25% seen once, with 3% to 4.5% in the top ten. These data also formed part of another study, on T cells of mothers and their children.

What was sequenced was blood. These receptor sequences come from a boy between 5 and 17 years old in good health. Each CDR3 is given with its conserved first and last residue. D genes are given only for firm matches.

D gene: -; V gene: TRBV7-9; J gene: TRBJ2-3; CDR3 protein: CASSLALGADTQYF
D gene: TRBD1; V gene: TRBV12-3/TRBV12-4; J gene: TRBJ1-2; CDR3 protein: CASSPRQGGPYGYTF
D gene: -; V gene: TRBV6-2/TRBV6-3; J gene: TRBJ1-1; CDR3 protein: CASSGTFRGEAFF
D gene: -; V gene: TRBV28; J gene: TRBJ1-4; CDR3 protein: CASSFPTAATNEKLFF
D gene: -; V gene: TRBV11-2; J gene: TRBJ2-5; CDR3 protein: CASSFGVRETQYF
D gene: TRBD1; V gene: TRBV12-3/TRBV12-4; J gene: TRBJ2-3; CDR3 protein: CASSPRTGSTDTQYF
D gene: -; V gene: TRBV7-2; J gene: TRBJ1-2; CDR3 protein: CASSLSGGDYGYTF
D gene: -; V gene: TRBV7-3; J gene: TRBJ2-7; CDR3 protein: CASSGLESEQYF
D gene: -; V gene: TRBV20-1; J gene: TRBJ2-7; CDR3 protein: CSAGPTVSSYEQYF
D gene: -; V gene: TRBV4-2; J gene: TRBJ2-5; CDR3 protein: CASSQVAFQETQYF
D gene: -; V gene: TRBV12-3/TRBV12-4; J gene: TRBJ2-3; CDR3 protein: CASSRTSGGGPDTQYF
D gene: -; V gene: TRBV7-9; J gene: TRBJ2-5; CDR3 protein: CASSLLASQETQYF
D gene: -; V gene: TRBV27; J gene: TRBJ2-7; CDR3 protein: CASSSGQAVYEQYF
D gene: TRBD2; V gene: TRBV6-2/TRBV6-3; J gene: -; CDR3 protein: CASSYSIGREGSWNEQFF
D gene: TRBD2; V gene: TRBV4-3; J gene: -; CDR3 protein: CASSQDRTSHEQYF
D gene: TRBD1; V gene: TRBV14; J gene: TRBJ2-5; CDR3 protein: CASSPAGQGRYQETQYF
D gene: TRBD2; V gene: TRBV28; J gene: -; CDR3 protein: CASRDGGTSGSGGYEQYF
D gene: TRBD2; V gene: TRBV11-3; J gene: TRBJ2-5; CDR3 protein: CASSQRTSGQETQYF
D gene: -; V gene: TRBV9; J gene: TRBJ1-3; CDR3 protein: CASSAFSGTALYLEGNTIYF
D gene: -; V gene: TRBV7-9; J gene: TRBJ2-5; CDR3 protein: CASSSLSREQYF
D gene: TRBD1; V gene: TRBV28; J gene: TRBJ2-7; CDR3 protein: CASSFLTGGAGEQYF
D gene: TRBD2; V gene: TRBV28; J gene: TRBJ2-1; CDR3 protein: CASMLAGVVNEQFF
D gene: -; V gene: TRBV13; J gene: TRBJ2-7; CDR3 protein: CASSLWGAIDEQYF
D gene: -; V gene: TRBV20-1; J gene: TRBJ1-2; CDR3 protein: CSSEPNYGYTF
D gene: TRBD1; V gene: TRBV29-1; J gene: TRBJ2-7; CDR3 protein: CSVDRGLGSFREQYF
D gene: -; V gene: TRBV6-5; J gene: TRBJ1-3; CDR3 protein: CASSYGAGPGNTIYF
D gene: TRBD2; V gene: TRBV10-3; J gene: -; CDR3 protein: CAISEPAGGPNDDEQYF
D gene: TRBD2; V gene: TRBV29-1; J gene: TRBJ2-3; CDR3 protein: CSVEAGGLGDTQYF
D gene: TRBD1; V gene: TRBV28; J gene: TRBJ1-4; CDR3 protein: CASSPSGQGQTNEKLFF
D gene: -; V gene: TRBV4-1; J gene: TRBJ1-1; CDR3 protein: CASSQETQALNTEAFF
D gene: TRBD2; V gene: TRBV29-1; J gene: TRBJ2-4; CDR3 protein: CSVSPSGGPNIQYF
D gene: TRBD1; V gene: TRBV27; J gene: TRBJ2-3; CDR3 protein: CASRIEGAYTDTRYF
D gene: TRBD1; V gene: TRBV29-1; J gene: -; CDR3 protein: CSVGTGNSYEQYF
D gene: -; V gene: TRBV5-1; J gene: TRBJ2-5; CDR3 protein: CASSAPGQIQETQYF
D gene: -; V gene: TRBV18; J gene: TRBJ1-2; CDR3 protein: CASSQGIDYGYTF
D gene: -; V gene: TRBV6-2/TRBV6-3; J gene: TRBJ1-1; CDR3 protein: CASSGQIMNTEAFF
D gene: TRBD1; V gene: TRBV5-1; J gene: TRBJ1-6; CDR3 protein: CASSLTGILYNSPLHF
D gene: TRBD1; V gene: TRBV5-6; J gene: TRBJ2-3; CDR3 protein: CASTSTGRSTDTQYF
D gene: TRBD2; V gene: TRBV4-1; J gene: TRBJ2-7; CDR3 protein: CASSQEGLAGSYYEQYF
D gene: TRBD1; V gene: TRBV28; J gene: TRBJ1-1; CDR3 protein: CASSASTGRAFF
D gene: TRBD1; V gene: TRBV29-1; J gene: TRBJ2-5; CDR3 protein: CSVDLGQGRRFF
D gene: TRBD1; V gene: TRBV12-3/TRBV12-4; J gene: TRBJ1-2; CDR3 protein: CASRSTGGYTF
D gene: -; V gene: TRBV11-1; J gene: -; CDR3 protein: CASSKRPSRSSNEQFF
D gene: -; V gene: TRBV20-1; J gene: TRBJ2-7; CDR3 protein: CSARGGDETFSYEQYF
D gene: TRBD2; V gene: TRBV11-2; J gene: -; CDR3 protein: CASSLDYRLAGAIAGETQYF